This T cell receptor (beta chain) derives from a study of cytomegalovirus exposure and HLA in healthy donors. The CDR3 covers 14 residues. Trimming left V 2 bases short and J 4 bases short, with 11 bases between. Per germline, CDR1 MNHNS and CDR2 SASEGT. The study, taken as a whole, reports: Later work found most CMV-associated TCR beta chains apparently HLA-restricted.

Note on this clone: Antigen: not known.

It was with 60 Vbeta and 13 Jbeta primers that the PCR ran. The assay was immunoSEQ multiplex PCR, and TCRdb's table has in-frame clones only and misses some. The sample contains approximately 77,000 clones, roughly 78% of which appear only once. The chain employs TRBV6-1 and TRBJ1-1; D is unclear. This receptor was taken from a man aged 35 to 55 in good health and CMV-seronegative. Material for sequencing was PBMCs. As DNA, the CDR3 is TGTGCCAGCAGTGAAACGTTTTTCGGCACTGAAGCTTTCTTT. This gives the protein CASSETFFGTEAFF.